The 21 T cell receptor beta chains below were found in one sample sequenced in a study of somatic mutations in cytotoxic T cells in rheumatoid arthritis. The table came from immunoSEQ multiplex PCR; TCRdb's copy has only in-frame clones and leaves some out. The sample lists some 20,000 clones, more than 60% occurring once. Sequenced sample: CD8+ T cells sorted from blood. The receptors were sampled from a woman aged 55-75 years in good health.

The rearrangement joins TRBV13 to TRBJ2-7, with 7 bases that match TRBD2. V was pared by 5 bases and J by 5 bases, with 9 bases of the junction left unmatched. In germline, CDR1 is PRHDT, CDR2 FYEKMQ (reference sequence). CDR3 size: 14 residues. The CDR3: CASSPEGGSHEQYF. As DNA, the CDR3 is TGTGCCAGCAGCCCGGAGGGAGGGTCCCACGAGCAGTACTTC.

The chain links TRBV14 to TRBJ1-1; D is unresolved. From germline, CDR1 is SGHDN and CDR2 FVKESK. The CDR3 has 14 residues. With 0 bases removed from V and 0 bases from J, the gap between germline ends came to 5 bases. CDR3 nucleotide sequence: TGTGCCAGCAGCCAAGACGCGATGAACACTGAAGCTTTCTTT. Protein: CASSQDAMNTEAFF.

This clone was found a few times. The V call is TRBV11-2, the J call TRBJ2-3; 8 positions agree with TRBD2. Trimming cost V 5 bases and J 8 bases; bases outside gene matches: 15. The V gene's germline CDR1 is SGHAT and CDR2 FQNNGV. The CDR3 sequence is 16 residues long. The CDR3 loop reads CASSPKRGRGAVTQYF. As DNA, the CDR3 is TGTGCCAGCAGCCCGAAGCGGGGGAGAGGAGCAGTTACGCAGTATTTT. Full variable domain (missing parts from reference TRBV11-2 and TRBJ2-3): EAGVAQSPRYKIIEKRQSVAFWCNPISGHATLYWYQQILGQGPKLLIQFQNNGVVDDSQLPKDRFSAERLKGVDSTLKIQPAKLEDSAVYLCASSPKRGRGAVTQYFGPGTRLTVL.

The chain is built from TRBV6-5 and TRBJ2-1, with 11 bases that match TRBD1. The V gene end was trimmed by 6 bases and the J gene end by 7 bases; junction bases not matched to a gene: 5. This CDR3 contains 14 residues. Germline lookup yields CDR1 MNHEY and CDR2 SVGAGI. In DNA, the CDR3 is TGTGCCAGCAGGGACAGGGGGCAAAGGAATGAGCAGTTCTTC. It is translated as CASRDRGQRNEQFF.

The chain links TRBV6-1 to TRBJ1-1; perhaps TRBD1 as D (6 bases). CDR1 and CDR2 (germline): MNHNS, SASEGT. Deletions cut 6 bases from V and 4 bases from J, with 9 bases between. The CDR3 totals 12 residues. The CDR3 DNA follows: TGTGCCAGCAGCCTCAGGGGCACTGAAGCTTTCTTT. Translation gives CASSLRGTEAFF.

CDR3 bases: TGTGCCAGCAGCTCCGGACGGAACGAGCAGTACTTC. Translated: CASSSGRNEQYF. The V call is TRBV7-8, the J call TRBJ2-7; unclear D gene. Between the trimmed V and J ends, which lost 4 bases and 5 bases, there was a span of 9 bases. Germline V gene sequence: CDR1 SGHVS, CDR2 FQNEAQ. This CDR3 contains 12 residues.

J is TRBJ1-5 and V is TRBV4-1; weak D call: TRBD1 (5 bases). Trimming took off 4 bases at V and 4 bases at J, with 14 bases between the two ends. The CDR3 has 15 amino acids. Germline values: CDR1 MGHRA, CDR2 YSYEKL. CDR3 protein: CASSLVDNLNQPQHF. The CDR3 nucleotides read TGCGCCAGCAGCCTCGTGGACAACCTAAATCAGCCCCAGCATTTT.

The CDR3 sequence is CASSWGSWGGSYNEQFF. As DNA, the CDR3 is TGTGCCAGCAGCTGGGGGTCATGGGGGGGCTCCTACAATGAGCAGTTCTTC. The chain couples TRBV5-6 to TRBJ2-1, with 7 bases identical to TRBD2. The CDR3 sequence is 17 residues long. Germline trimming cut 3 bases from V and 0 bases from J; bases unmatched to any gene: 9. Per germline, CDR1 SGHDT and CDR2 YYEEEE.

The chain employs TRBV9 and TRBJ1-4; perhaps TRBD1 as D (5 bases). Germline CDR1 reads SGDLS; CDR2 reads YYNGEE. The CDR3 loop spans 15 amino acids. Trimming stripped 3 bases from V and 0 bases from J, with 9 bases between. The CDR3 region is CASSAGTATNEKLFF. The DNA of the CDR3 is TGTGCCAGCAGCGCGGGGACGGCAACTAATGAAAAACTGTTTTTT.

The rearrangement links TRBV7-9 to TRBJ2-3; 9 positions match TRBD2. The V gene end was trimmed by 5 bases and the J gene end by 4 bases; junction bases not matched to a gene: 13. The CDR3 consists of 17 residues. The germline CDR1 and CDR2 sequences are SEHNR and FQNEAQ (reference sequence). CDR3 DNA sequence: TGTGCCAGCAGCCCTCGTGTTAAGGCGGGAGGGCCAGATACGCAGTATTTT. This sequence encodes CASSPRVKAGGPDTQYF.

The CDR3 here is CASSLVGGVDEQFF. The CDR3 nucleotides read TGTGCCAGCAGCTTGGTAGGGGGAGTCGATGAGCAGTTCTTC. V is TRBV7-9 and J is TRBJ2-1, with D perhaps TRBD1 (6 bases). Trimming took 3 bases from V and 8 from J, leaving 14 bases between them. The CDR3 extends over 14 amino acids. Germline CDR1 reads SEHNR; CDR2 reads FQNEAQ (reference sequence).

The chain couples TRBV5-4 to TRBJ2-1; 13 nucleotides agree with TRBD2. The germline CDR1 and CDR2 sequences are SGHNT and YYREEE (reference sequence). V trimming: 3 bases; J trimming: 9 bases; junction bases outside the gene matches: 6. The CDR3 sequence is 15 residues long. The CDR3 loop is CASSWGTSGKGEQFF. The CDR3 DNA reads as TGTGCCAGCAGCTGGGGGACTAGCGGGAAAGGTGAGCAGTTCTTC.

V usage is TRBV6-5 and J usage is TRBJ1-2, with no clear D. Germline CDR1 reads MNHEY; CDR2 reads SVGAGI. The germline V and J ends were trimmed by 7 bases and 0 bases, with 9 bases remaining between them. The CDR3 has 13 amino acids. The CDR3 is CASTTDSNYGYTF. The CDR3 nucleotides read TGTGCCAGCACTACCGACTCTAACTATGGCTACACCTTC.

This clone was found a few times. The gene calls are TRBV6-1 and TRBJ2-2; the D gene is possibly TRBD2 (6 bases). The CDR3 extends over 15 amino acids. CDR1 is MNHNS and CDR2 is SASEGT in the germline V gene. The ends were cut back, 1 base at V and 6 bases at J, with 12 bases in the middle. The CDR3 loop is CASSEVPGEAGELFF. The CDR3 nucleotides are TGTGCCAGCAGTGAAGTTCCCGGGGAGGCCGGGGAGCTGTTTTTT.

J is TRBJ2-1 and V is TRBV9; 9 nucleotides align to TRBD2. From germline, CDR1 is SGDLS and CDR2 YYNGEE. This CDR3 is built from 16 residues. After removal of 0 bases from V and 10 bases from J, the junction contained 11 bases not matched to a gene. DNA of the CDR3: TGTGCCAGCAGCGTAGGGGGCGGGAGGGCCGATGGGGAGCAGTTCTTC. It translates to CASSVGGGRADGEQFF.

In this sample, this clone is medium-sized. The chain employs TRBV6-4 and TRBJ2-2, with a possible D match to TRBD1 (6 bases). In germline, CDR1 is MRHNA, CDR2 SNTAGT. This CDR3 has 13 amino acids. V shed 9 bases and J shed 3 bases, with 11 bases lying between them. As DNA, the CDR3 is TGTGCCAGTAGGGACACAGACACCGGGGAGCTGTTTTTT. It codes for CASRDTDTGELFF.

This sequence joins TRBV27 and TRBJ1-1, with D possibly TRBD1 on 6 matching bases. V lost 5 bases, J lost 0 bases, and 13 bases lay in between. The germline CDR1 and CDR2 sequences are MNHEY and SMNVEV (reference sequence). The CDR3 totals 15 residues. The CDR3 sequence: CASSPVDRMNTEAFF. The CDR3 DNA follows: TGTGCCAGCAGTCCGGTGGACAGAATGAACACTGAAGCTTTCTTT.

CDR3 sequence: CASSIGGLLGNEQFF. As DNA, the CDR3 is TGTGCCAGTAGTATCGGGGGACTACTGGGGAATGAGCAGTTCTTC. The chain recombines TRBV19 with TRBJ2-1; 7 nucleotides match TRBD2. The CDR3 extends over 15 amino acids. Trimming at V came to 3 bases and at J to 7 bases, leaving 9 bases not matched to a gene. Germline V gene lookup returns CDR1 LNHDA and CDR2 SQIVND (reference sequence).

The V and J genes are TRBV30 and TRBJ2-5, with a tentative D call TRBD2 (6 bases). The CDR3 loop spans 12 amino acids. The V end lost 5 bases, the J end lost 5 bases, and 12 bases lay between the germline ends. CDR1 and CDR2 from the germline V gene are GTSNPN and SVGIG (reference sequence). CDR3 bases: TGTGCCTGGGAGAGGGAGGAGGAGACCCAGTACTTC. Protein product: CAWEREEETQYF.

This clone was seen only once. CDR3 nucleotide sequence: TGTGCCAGCAGCCCTGGACTAGCGGGGGCCTACGAGCAGTACTTC. This encodes CASSPGLAGAYEQYF. The chain employs TRBV13 and TRBJ2-7, with 13 bases identical to TRBD2. The CDR3 has 15 residues. Germline CDR1 and CDR2: PRHDT and FYEKMQ (reference sequence). J gave up 2 bases and V 5 bases, and 3 bases lay outside the gene matches.

This clone was seen more than once but under ten times. The chain links TRBV5-6 to TRBJ2-3, with D tentatively TRBD2 (6 bases). Germline CDR1 is SGHDT and CDR2 is YYEEEE. V was clipped by 0 bases and J by 6 bases, with 17 bases between them. The CDR3 length is 16 residues. The CDR3 sequence is CASSLGGTYGLDTQYF. For the CDR3, the DNA is TGTGCCAGCAGCTTGGGAGGGACTTATGGGTTGGATACGCAGTATTTT.